This TCR beta chain is from a study of identifying expanded T cells in peripheral blood. Findings and limits, study-wide: Clone count variance between approximately two-week samples rose with total template count. Over two and four weeks, about 15 and 19 clones changed, versus approximately 1.2 between replicates.

Clones were sequenced by immunoSEQ multiplex PCR, and TCRdb holds only the in-frame ones, with some missing. Counted here are about 89,000 clones, approximately 86% occurring once; the ten biggest clones make up roughly 5.9%. Note on this clone: The antigen is unknown.

Healthy donors had no documented immune events, such as infections, while sampled. The germline gives CDR1 MNHNS, CDR2 SASEGT. This CDR3 has 14 amino acids. Between the trimmed V and J ends, which lost 6 bases and 3 bases, there was a span of 14 bases. This clonotype originated in a person aged 18 to 70 in good health. The sample comprised blood. The chain has TRBV6-1 and TRBJ1-2; weak D call: TRBD1 (6 bases). The CDR3 nucleotides read TGTGCCAGCAGCGAGTGGGGGGCTGACTATGGCTACACCTTC. Translation gives CASSEWGADYGYTF.